The text below deals with one T cell receptor beta chain. The data belong to a study of blood T cell repertoires in COVID-19. Participants' reported clinical history set cohort assignment. Measured with immunoSEQ multiplex PCR; TCRdb has only the in-frame clones, and not every one. The sample records fewer than 350,000 clones, 90% being singletons. CDR1 and CDR2 (germline): MNHEY, SMNVEV (reference sequence). V lost 5 bases, J lost 4 bases, and 11 bases lay in between. The length of the CDR3 is 13 residues. The sample comprised PBMCs or T cells enriched from blood (not recorded which). The source is a woman aged 18-35 years with acute COVID-19. The rearrangement joins TRBV27 to TRBJ1-2; D is uncertain. The CDR3 DNA reads TGTGCCAGCAGTCCCCTCGACATCTATGGCTACACCTTC. It codes for CASSPLDIYGYTF.